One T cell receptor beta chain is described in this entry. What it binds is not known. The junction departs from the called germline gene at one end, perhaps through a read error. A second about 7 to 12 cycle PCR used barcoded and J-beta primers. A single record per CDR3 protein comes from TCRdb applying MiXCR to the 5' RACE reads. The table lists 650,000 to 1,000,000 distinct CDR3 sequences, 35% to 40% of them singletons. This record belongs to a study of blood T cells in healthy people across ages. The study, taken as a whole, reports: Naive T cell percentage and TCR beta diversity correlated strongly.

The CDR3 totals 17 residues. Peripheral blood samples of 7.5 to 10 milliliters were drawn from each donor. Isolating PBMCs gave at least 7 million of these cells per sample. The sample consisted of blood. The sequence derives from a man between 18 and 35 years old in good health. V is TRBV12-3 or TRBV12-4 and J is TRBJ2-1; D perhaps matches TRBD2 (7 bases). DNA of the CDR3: TGTACCAGCAGTCCCTCCCGGGGGGCCCTCGGCTACAATGAGCAGTTCTTC. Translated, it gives CTSSPSRGALGYNEQFF.